Only a few counts were recorded for the clone carrying this T cell receptor (beta chain). Its antigen is still unknown. The data are from a study of T-cell reconstitution after alpha-beta-depleted transplantation in children. Study conclusions and caveats: Expanded graft clones numbering several hundred reportedly gave rise to alpha-beta T cells about two months after transplant. At the one-year point after transplant, T-cell counts and TCRbeta diversity were found to come mostly from T cells that had been newly produced. Certain patients had high TCRbeta diversity at day 60, and it came from recipient T cells and thymic progenitors that survived.

CDR1 MNHEY and CDR2 SVGAGI come from the germline V gene. The CDR3 contains 15 residues. The trim removed 7 bases at V and 4 bases at J, leaving 10 bases unmatched. A library of TCRbeta sequences, prepared with unique molecular identifiers, was generated. Using its own MiXCR run on the PCR reads, TCRdb lists one record per CDR3 protein. The table lists some 120,000 distinct CDR3 sequences, around 10% of them singletons. This TCR was recovered from a boy younger than 10 with acute lymphoblastic leukemia, due to receive a stem cell transplant. Sequencing was performed on PBMCs, taken before TCRalphabeta/CD19-depleted stem cell transplant. The V gene is TRBV6-5, the J gene TRBJ1-5, with 7 bases aligning to TRBD1. Here the CDR3 reads CASKPQGVRNQPQHF. For the CDR3, the DNA is TGTGCCAGCAAGCCCCAGGGGGTTCGGAATCAGCCCCAGCATTTT.